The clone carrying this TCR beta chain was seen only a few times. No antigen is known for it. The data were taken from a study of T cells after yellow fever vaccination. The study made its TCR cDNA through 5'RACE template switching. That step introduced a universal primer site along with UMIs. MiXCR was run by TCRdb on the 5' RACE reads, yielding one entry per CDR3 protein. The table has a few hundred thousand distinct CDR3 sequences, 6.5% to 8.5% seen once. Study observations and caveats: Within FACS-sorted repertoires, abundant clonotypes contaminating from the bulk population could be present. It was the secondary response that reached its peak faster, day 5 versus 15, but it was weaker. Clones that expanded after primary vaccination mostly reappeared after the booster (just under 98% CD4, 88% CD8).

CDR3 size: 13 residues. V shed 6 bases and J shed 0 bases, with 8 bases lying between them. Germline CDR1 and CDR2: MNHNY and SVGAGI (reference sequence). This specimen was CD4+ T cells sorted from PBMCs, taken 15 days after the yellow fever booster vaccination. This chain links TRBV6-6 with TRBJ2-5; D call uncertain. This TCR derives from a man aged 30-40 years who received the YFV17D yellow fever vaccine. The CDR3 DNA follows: TGTGCCAGCAGCCCAGTGAACCAAGAGACCCAGTACTTC. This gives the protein CASSPVNQETQYF.